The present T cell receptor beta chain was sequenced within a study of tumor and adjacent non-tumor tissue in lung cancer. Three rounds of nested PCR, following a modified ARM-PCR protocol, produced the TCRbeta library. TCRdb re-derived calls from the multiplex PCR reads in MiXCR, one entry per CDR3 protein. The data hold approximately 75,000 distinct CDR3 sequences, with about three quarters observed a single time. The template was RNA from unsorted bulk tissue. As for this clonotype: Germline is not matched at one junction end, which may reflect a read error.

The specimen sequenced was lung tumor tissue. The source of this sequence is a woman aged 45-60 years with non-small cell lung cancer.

CDR3 protein: CASEPRQGDNSPLYF. CDR3 coding DNA: TGTGCCAGCGAACCACGACAGGGAGATAATTCACCCCTCTACTTT. The J gene is TRBJ1-6, the V gene TRBV4-2; 7 bases line up with TRBD1. Germline V gene sequence: CDR1 LGHNA, CDR2 YNFKEQ. The CDR3 is made up of 15 amino acids.